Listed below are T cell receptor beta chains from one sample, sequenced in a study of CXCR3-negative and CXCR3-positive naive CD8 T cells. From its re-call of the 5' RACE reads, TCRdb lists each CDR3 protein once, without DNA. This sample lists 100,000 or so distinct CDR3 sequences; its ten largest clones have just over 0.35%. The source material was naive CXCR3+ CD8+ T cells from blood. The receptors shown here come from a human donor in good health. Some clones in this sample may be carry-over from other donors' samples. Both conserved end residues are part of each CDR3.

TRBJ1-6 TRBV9 CASSEGTQGASSPLHF
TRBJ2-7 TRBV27 CASSPRDSSYEQYF
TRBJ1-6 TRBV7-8 CASSLGTGTGLAHSPLHF
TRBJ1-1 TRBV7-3 CASSLTPRGGHTEAFF
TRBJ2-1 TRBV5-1 CASSFWTDEQFF
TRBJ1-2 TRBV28 CASSFRQGDGYTF
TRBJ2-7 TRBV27 CASSLLGAEQYF
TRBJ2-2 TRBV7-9 CASSLVGSKNTGELFF
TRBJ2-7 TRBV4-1 CASSEGLAETYEQYF
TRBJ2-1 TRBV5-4 CASSSPPGHSGSFDEQFF
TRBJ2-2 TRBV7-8 CASSPGTANTGELVF
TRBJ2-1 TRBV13 CASSFGSGSYNEQFF
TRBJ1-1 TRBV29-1 CSVERWAGTEAFF
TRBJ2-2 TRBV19 CASSIGRINTGELFF
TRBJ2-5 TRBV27 CASSLSPPATPGAQETQYF
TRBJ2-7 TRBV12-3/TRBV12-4 CASNQGGGYEQYF
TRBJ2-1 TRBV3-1 CASSQEGRSYNEQFF
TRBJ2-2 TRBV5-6 CASRDPENTGELFF
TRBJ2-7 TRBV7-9 CASSGGAHSYSYEQYF
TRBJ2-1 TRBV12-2 CASRGVHEQFF
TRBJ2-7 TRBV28 CASSSRLAAYEQYF
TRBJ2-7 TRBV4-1 CASSQDVAGVAYEQYF
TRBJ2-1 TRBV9 CASTPDLSTGPYNEQFF
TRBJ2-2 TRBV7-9 CASSLFLAGNTGELFF
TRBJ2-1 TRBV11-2 CASNYNLAGGTPYNEQFF
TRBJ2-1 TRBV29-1 CSTRSLVVDEQFF
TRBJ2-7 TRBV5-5 CASSPGTGLNYEQYF
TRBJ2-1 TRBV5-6 CASSLDLKGDERFF
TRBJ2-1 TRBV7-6 CASTNDAGGPEQFF
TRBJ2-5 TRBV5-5 CASSQEAGSYETQYF
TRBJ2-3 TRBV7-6 CASSPARGKTTDTQYF
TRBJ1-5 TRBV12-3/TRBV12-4 CASSGHAFGNQPQHF
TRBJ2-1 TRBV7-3 CASSAGTSGLDEQFF
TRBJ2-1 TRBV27 CASKAVSSPYNEQFF
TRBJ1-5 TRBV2 CASSVAGGGNQPQHF
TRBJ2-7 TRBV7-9 CASSSGNPLQKGEQYF
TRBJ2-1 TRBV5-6 CASSLGDRPYNEQFF
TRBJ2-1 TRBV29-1 CSVDRATYNEQFF
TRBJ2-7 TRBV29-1 CSVVGQGSEQYF
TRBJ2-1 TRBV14 CASSQGLGLSEQFF
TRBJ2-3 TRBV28 CASSPVPDTQYF
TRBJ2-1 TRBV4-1 CASSDRDSYNEQFF
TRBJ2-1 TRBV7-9 CASSLDVTYHSYNEQFF
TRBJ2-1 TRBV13 CASSPQGGFYNEQFF
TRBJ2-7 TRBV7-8 CASSASGGELEQYF
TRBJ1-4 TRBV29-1 CSGLHGKNEKLFF
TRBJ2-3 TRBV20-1 CSARDLSLEVDTQYF
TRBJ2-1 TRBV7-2 CASSPISGYAQGLARNEQFF
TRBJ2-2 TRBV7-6 CASSLGGSVSGDENNTGELFF